This TCR beta chain was profiled in a study of cytomegalovirus exposure and HLA in healthy donors. Trimming stripped 5 bases from V and 4 bases from J, with 11 bases between. Germline V gene lookup returns CDR1 MNHNS and CDR2 SASEGT. The CDR3 contains 13 residues. As for this clone: Antigen unknown.

General study results and limits: Later analysis indicated greater clonal expansion among HLA-associated TCR beta chains than among equally common other chains. An analysis was carried out later, and it reportedly showed fewer N-insertions in an Asian-associated ancestry cluster than the roughly 670-donor mean. Most subjects' HLA-A and HLA-B alleles were reportedly predicted from TCR beta sequences.

The primer mix had 60 Vbeta and 13 Jbeta primers. Using immunoSEQ multiplex PCR, the repertoire was profiled, and TCRdb retains in-frame clones only, with some absent. The sample includes approximately 100,000 clones, approximately 73% of them seen just once. This receptor was identified in a woman in her forties or fifties in good health and CMV-seropositive. The V call is TRBV6-1, the J call TRBJ1-1; weak D call: TRBD1 (6 bases). Sequenced input: PBMCs. CDR3 amino acids: CASSLQGPTEAFF. The DNA of the CDR3 is TGTGCCAGCAGTTTACAGGGCCCCACTGAAGCTTTCTTT.